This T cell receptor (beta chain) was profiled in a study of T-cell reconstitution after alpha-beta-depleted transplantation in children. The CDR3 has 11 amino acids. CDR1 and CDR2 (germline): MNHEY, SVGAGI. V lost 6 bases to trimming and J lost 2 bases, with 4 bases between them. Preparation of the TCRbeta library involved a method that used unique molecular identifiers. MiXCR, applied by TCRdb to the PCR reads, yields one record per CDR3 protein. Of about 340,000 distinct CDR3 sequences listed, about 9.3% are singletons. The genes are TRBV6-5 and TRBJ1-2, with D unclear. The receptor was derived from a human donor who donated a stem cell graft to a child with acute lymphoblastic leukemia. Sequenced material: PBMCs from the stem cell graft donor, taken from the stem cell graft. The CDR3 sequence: CASRFNYGYTF. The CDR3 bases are TGTGCCAGCAGATTCAACTATGGCTACACCTTC.